The 30 T cell receptor beta chains below all came from one sample that was sequenced in a study of metastatic and nonmetastatic thyroid tumors. TCRdb redid the clone calls on the PCR reads using MiXCR. The sample comprises around 50,000 clones, under 30% of which are singletons, and 15% to 20% rests with the top ten. Ahead of thyroid surgery, no patient had received treatment of any kind. Sequencing was carried out using blood. These receptors were collected from a female donor with papillary thyroid cancer or a benign thyroid nodule (not recorded which). Some clones in this sample may be carry-over from other donors' samples.

This clone was recorded at least ten times. The chain links TRBV13 to TRBJ2-3; no definite D call. Deletions cut 5 bases from V and 6 bases from J, with 15 bases between. The CDR3 contains 14 residues. In germline, CDR1 is PRHDT, CDR2 FYEKMQ (reference sequence). CDR3 residues: CASSEAGRADTQYF. CDR3 DNA: TGTGCCAGCAGCGAGGCAGGCCGTGCCGATACGCAGTATTTT.

The sample holds one count of this clone. V is TRBV20-1 and J is TRBJ2-7; 13 bases line up with TRBD2. With 5 bases clipped from V and 3 bases from J, the junction kept 7 bases outside the gene matches. There are 15 residues in the CDR3. Germline CDR1 is DFQATT and CDR2 is SNEGSKA (reference sequence). CDR3 sequence (DNA): TGCAGTGCTGCCCCCGGGACTAGCGGGGACTACGAGCAGTACTTC. Protein: CSAAPGTSGDYEQYF.

The V gene is TRBV5-1, the J gene TRBJ2-3; 8 bases are a match to TRBD1. Germline V gene lookup returns CDR1 SGHRS and CDR2 YFSETQ. V gave up 0 bases and J gave up 4 bases; unmatched junction bases: 7. CDR3 length: 16 amino acids. CDR3 in amino acids: CASSLGWTGRADTQYF. The CDR3 nucleotides read TGCGCCAGCAGCTTGGGTTGGACAGGGCGGGCAGATACGCAGTATTTT.

By sample fraction, this clone is medium-sized. The chain combines TRBV27 with TRBJ2-3; the D is unclear. The CDR3 contains 14 residues. Germline V gene sequence: CDR1 MNHEY, CDR2 SMNVEV (reference sequence). V was cut by 3 bases and J by 0 bases, with 7 bases left in between. The CDR3 nucleotides read TGTGCCAGCAGTTTGGAGTTGAGCACAGATACGCAGTATTTT. Encoded protein: CASSLELSTDTQYF.

The rearrangement uses TRBV6-1 and TRBJ1-6; D unclear. Germline assignment: CDR1 MNHNS and CDR2 SASEGT. V was trimmed by 6 bases and J by 5 bases, leaving 17 bases between them. CDR3 size: 16 residues. In DNA form, the CDR3 reads TGTGCCAGCAGGGCCCCCAACGCGGTCGATAATTCACCCCTCCACTTT. It is translated as CASRAPNAVDNSPLHF.

This rearrangement joins TRBV24-1 to TRBJ1-2, with TRBD1 matching over 9 bases. Unmatched junction bases numbered 3, after V lost 2 bases and J lost 9 bases. This CDR3 has 13 residues. Germline CDR1 is KGHDR and CDR2 is SFDVKD. This CDR3 reads CATSDSGQGSYTF. DNA for the CDR3: TGTGCCACCAGTGATTCAGGACAGGGGAGCTACACCTTC.

This clone turned up a few times. V is TRBV6-1 and J is TRBJ2-1; D unclear. The germline CDR1 and CDR2 sequences are MNHNS and SASEGT. The CDR3 sequence is 18 residues long. The germline V and J ends were trimmed by 2 bases and 2 bases, with 19 bases remaining between them. The CDR3 sequence is CASSEWTHLATAYNEQFF. CDR3 coding DNA: TGTGCCAGCAGTGAATGGACCCACTTAGCTACCGCCTACAATGAGCAGTTCTTC.

This clone has only a few counts. The J gene is TRBJ2-5, the V gene TRBV28, with 13 positions matching TRBD2. This CDR3 is 18 amino acids long. V dropped 2 bases and J dropped 2; count of bases not matched to a gene: 8. Per the germline V gene, CDR1 is MDHEN and CDR2 is SYDVKM. CDR3 DNA: TGTGCCAGCAGTTTAACTAGCGGGAGGGCCATATATCAAGAGACCCAGTACTTC. It codes for CASSLTSGRAIYQETQYF.

This rearrangement joins TRBV6-1 to TRBJ2-7, with TRBD1 as a possible D gene (6 bases). The V end lost 2 bases, the J end lost 3 bases, and 8 bases lay between the germline ends. The CDR3 totals 13 residues. Germline V gene sequence: CDR1 MNHNS, CDR2 SASEGT. CDR3 bases: TGTGCCAGCAGTGAACTACAGGGCTACGAGCAGTACTTC. Translated: CASSELQGYEQYF.

The rearrangement uses TRBV20-1 and TRBJ2-1, with a tentative D call TRBD2 (7 bases). Germline values: CDR1 DFQATT, CDR2 SNEGSKA (reference sequence). V was cut by 7 bases and J by 9 bases, with 13 bases left in between. The CDR3 consists of 11 residues. CDR3 coding DNA: TGCAGTGGCGCAAGGGGGGGTGAGCAGTTCTTC. Protein product: CSGARGGEQFF.

In the case of this clone: Other DNA sequences in this sample translate to the same CDR3. The chain recombines TRBV20-1 with TRBJ1-5; D unclear. V lost 0 bases and J lost 2, with 14 bases in between. Per the germline V gene, CDR1 is DFQATT and CDR2 is SNEGSKA (reference sequence). This CDR3 comprises 16 residues. CDR3 nucleotide sequence: TGCAGTGCTAGAGATCACGGTGGCGCGGGCAATCAGCCCCAGCATTTT. It codes for CSARDHGGAGNQPQHF.

This clone appeared many times. The chain joins TRBV12-3 or TRBV12-4 to TRBJ1-1; unclear D gene. The CDR3 sequence is 12 residues long. V lost 4 bases to trimming and J lost 3 bases, with 6 bases between them. Here the CDR3 DNA reads TGTGCCAGCAGTTACTGGGACACTGAAGCTTTCTTT. This sequence encodes CASSYWDTEAFF.

There are a few counts of this clone. V and J are TRBV12-3 or TRBV12-4 and TRBJ2-7, with no clear D. The CDR3 runs 12 residues. V was trimmed by 5 bases and J by 1 base, leaving 6 bases between them. Here the CDR3 reads CASSTRSYEQYF. DNA of the CDR3: TGTGCCAGCAGTACAAGGTCCTACGAGCAGTACTTC.

The chain joins TRBV6-2 or TRBV6-3 to TRBJ1-6; D is undetermined. The CDR3 covers 15 residues. Trimming cost V 7 bases and J 9 bases, with 19 bases left between them. Germline CDR1 reads MNHEY; CDR2 reads SVGEGT. The CDR3 reads CASTPGRALISPLHF. In nucleotides, the CDR3 is TGTGCCAGCACTCCCGGACGGGCTCTCATTTCACCCCTCCACTTT.

This clone was counted a few times. A much larger clone differs by one base, so this may be a read error. Additional DNA sequences in this sample encode the identical CDR3. This chain links TRBV6-1 with TRBJ1-1; a possible D gene is TRBD1 (6 bases). CDR1 is MNHNS, CDR2 SASEGT, per germline. Deletions cut 2 bases from V and 4 bases from J, with 17 bases between. The CDR3 covers 16 residues. This CDR3 reads CASSETLEGVRTEAFF. CDR3 coding DNA: TGTGCCAGCAGTGAAACTCTTGAGGGGGTTCGCACTGAAGCTTTCTTT.

The rearrangement joins TRBV20-1 to TRBJ2-7, with D maybe TRBD2 (5 bases). CDR1 DFQATT and CDR2 SNEGSKA come from the germline V gene (reference sequence). V shed 1 base and J shed 0 bases, with 13 bases lying between them. CDR3 length: 15 amino acids. This CDR3 is CSARGPQRSSYEQYF. The CDR3 coding sequence is TGCAGTGCTAGAGGACCCCAGCGGAGCTCCTACGAGCAGTACTTC.

This chain uses TRBV30 with TRBJ1-1; D gene ambiguous. Trimming removed 0 bases at V and 5 bases at J, with 10 bases between. The CDR3 contains 13 residues. Germline V gives CDR1 GTSNPN, CDR2 SVGIG (reference sequence). The CDR3 protein is CAWSVLAGTEAFF. CDR3 DNA sequence: TGTGCCTGGAGTGTCTTGGCTGGAACTGAAGCTTTCTTT.

This clone turned up a few times. The chain has TRBV2 and TRBJ1-2; no clear D. The V gene lost 5 bases and the J gene lost 4 bases, with 8 bases spanning the gap. The CDR3 contains 12 residues. Germline V lookup: CDR1 SNHLY, CDR2 FYNNEI. This CDR3 reads CASSWGSYGYTF. In DNA, the CDR3 is TGTGCCAGCAGTTGGGGTAGCTATGGCTACACCTTC.

A few counts support this clone. This chain joins TRBV2 and TRBJ2-7; a weak D match, TRBD1 (5 bases). CDR3 length: 12 amino acids. Trimming cost V 6 bases and J 2 bases, with 8 bases left between them. Germline V CDR1 and CDR2: SNHLY, FYNNEI. The CDR3 sequence: CASRTDTYEQYF. The DNA of the CDR3 is TGTGCCAGCAGGACAGACACCTACGAGCAGTACTTC.

This chain joins TRBV13 and TRBJ1-6, with TRBD1 identical over 8 bases. V shed 0 bases, J shed 7 bases, and the junction held 2 bases outside the gene matches. Germline-derived CDR1 and CDR2 are PRHDT and FYEKMQ (reference sequence). The CDR3 is made up of 15 amino acids. The CDR3 here is CASSLGDRENSPLHF. DNA of the CDR3: TGTGCCAGCAGCTTAGGGGACAGGGAAAATTCACCCCTCCACTTT.

This clone has only a few counts. The V and J genes are TRBV12-3 or TRBV12-4 and TRBJ2-2, with 11 bases lining up with TRBD1. The CDR3 runs 14 residues. Trimming cost V 6 bases and J 5 bases; bases outside gene matches: 2. CDR3 sequence (DNA): TGTGCCAGCAGGGGGACAGGGGGGACCGGGGAGCTGTTTTTT. This encodes CASRGTGGTGELFF.

This clone was observed a handful of times. The chain links TRBV30 to TRBJ1-4, with a weak D call TRBD1 (5 bases). CDR3 size: 17 residues. The V gene's germline CDR1 is GTSNPN and CDR2 SVGIG (reference sequence). The V end was cut by 1 base, the J end by 0 bases, with 15 bases between. Here the CDR3 reads CAWSAPGTYSTNEKLFF. CDR3 nucleotide sequence: TGTGCCTGGAGTGCACCCGGGACTTACTCAACTAATGAAAAACTGTTTTTT.

A remark on this clone: The CDR3 ends on some other residue instead of the conserved phenylalanine or tryptophan, so this is likely a read error. V is TRBV4-3 and J is TRBJ2-3; D possibly matches TRBD1 or TRBD2 (5 bases each). V was pared by 0 bases and J by 1 base, with 11 bases between. The CDR3 has 16 amino acids. From germline, CDR1 is LGHNA and CDR2 YSLEER. The CDR3 coding sequence is TGCGCCAGCAGCCAAGACTCCGGGGCCCGCACAGATACGCAGTATTTG. Translated: CASSQDSGARTDTQYL.

The chain joins TRBV5-1 to TRBJ1-3; no clear D gene. The CDR3 consists of 14 residues. In germline, CDR1 is SGHRS, CDR2 YFSETQ. The ends were cut back, 0 bases at V and 2 bases at J, with 6 bases in the middle. CDR3 coding DNA: TGCGCCAGCAGCTTGGATGGGGCTGGAAACACCATATATTTT. It codes for CASSLDGAGNTIYF. Full variable domain (outside the CDR3, taken from reference TRBV5-1 and TRBJ1-3): KAGVTQTPRYLIKTRGQQVTLSCSPISGHRSVSWYQQTPGQGLQFLFEYFSETQRNKGNFPGRFSGRQFSNSRSEMNVSTLELGDSALYLCASSLDGAGNTIYFGEGSWLTVV.

The chain has TRBV3-1 and TRBJ2-1; TRBD2 agrees at 7 bases. V trimming: 4 bases; J trimming: 2 bases; junction bases outside the gene matches: 11. The V gene's germline CDR1 is LGHDT and CDR2 YNNKEL (reference sequence). The length of the CDR3 is 17 residues. The CDR3 region is CASSPRVSGGPYNEQFF. The CDR3 region has the DNA TGTGCCAGCAGCCCCAGGGTATCGGGAGGTCCCTACAATGAGCAGTTCTTC.

The V call is TRBV5-1, the J call TRBJ2-1; 10 bases align to TRBD2. The length of the CDR3 is 15 residues. From germline, CDR1 is SGHRS and CDR2 YFSETQ. V lost 2 bases and J lost 4; bases outside the gene matches: 3. CDR3 DNA: TGCGCCAGCAGCTTACTAGCGGGGACTTACAATGAGCAGTTCTTC. This gives the protein CASSLLAGTYNEQFF.

The CDR3, as DNA: TGCGCCAGCAGCTGGACAGGGGGCTTTGAAAAACTGTTTTTT. As protein: CASSWTGGFEKLFF. V and J are TRBV5-1 and TRBJ1-4, with 11 bases lining up with TRBD1. The CDR3 has 14 amino acids. The V segment lost 3 bases and the J segment 7 bases; nucleotides outside the gene matches: 2. CDR1 is SGHRS and CDR2 is YFSETQ in the germline V gene.

Only a few counts were recorded for this clone. The chain has TRBV28 and TRBJ2-7, with TRBD2 matching over 8 bases. J was trimmed by 7 bases and V by 6 bases; bases with no gene match: 14. Per germline, CDR1 MDHEN and CDR2 SYDVKM. The CDR3 has 15 residues. The CDR3 reads CASRRVAGHGEEQYF. In DNA, the CDR3 is TGTGCCAGCAGGCGCGTAGCGGGACATGGGGAAGAGCAGTACTTC.

The rearrangement uses TRBV20-1 and TRBJ2-3; 16 bases align to TRBD2. The V gene's germline CDR1 is DFQATT and CDR2 SNEGSKA (reference sequence). This CDR3 has 18 amino acids. J gave up 2 bases and V 1 base, and 6 bases lay outside the gene matches. For the CDR3, the DNA is TGCAGTGCTAGAGTAGTGGGACTAGCGGGAGGGCCCACAGATACGCAGTATTTT. This gives the protein CSARVVGLAGGPTDTQYF.

The chain uses TRBV28 and TRBJ2-7; 8 positions match TRBD1. The germline CDR1 and CDR2 sequences are MDHEN and SYDVKM. J was trimmed by 4 bases and V by 3 bases; bases with no gene match: 5. This CDR3 comprises 14 residues. This CDR3 is CASSFWQGAYEQYF. In DNA, the CDR3 is TGTGCCAGCAGTTTCTGGCAGGGGGCTTACGAGCAGTACTTC.